This TCR beta chain emerged from a study of cytomegalovirus exposure and HLA in healthy donors. As to this clone: Its antigen remains unknown. Other nucleotide sequences in the sample specify the same CDR3.

Germline CDR1 is MGHRA and CDR2 is YSYEKL. V trimming: 2 bases; J trimming: 7 bases; junction bases outside the gene matches: 7. CDR3 length: 17 residues. Findings and caveats of the study: Later analysis indicated greater clonal expansion among HLA-associated TCR beta chains than among equally common other chains.

The primer mix had 60 Vbeta and 13 Jbeta primers. Produced via immunoSEQ multiplex PCR; TCRdb's table is partial and in-frame only. This sample has roughly 140,000 clones, with about 80% found just once. The TCR comes from a female donor in good health and CMV-seronegative. The chain employs TRBV4-1 and TRBJ2-1; the match to TRBD2 covers 14 bases. The sequencing input was PBMCs. The CDR3, as DNA: TGCGCCAGCAGCCAACCAGGGACTAGCGGGAGTCTGAATGAGCAGTTCTTC. Its protein product is CASSQPGTSGSLNEQFF.